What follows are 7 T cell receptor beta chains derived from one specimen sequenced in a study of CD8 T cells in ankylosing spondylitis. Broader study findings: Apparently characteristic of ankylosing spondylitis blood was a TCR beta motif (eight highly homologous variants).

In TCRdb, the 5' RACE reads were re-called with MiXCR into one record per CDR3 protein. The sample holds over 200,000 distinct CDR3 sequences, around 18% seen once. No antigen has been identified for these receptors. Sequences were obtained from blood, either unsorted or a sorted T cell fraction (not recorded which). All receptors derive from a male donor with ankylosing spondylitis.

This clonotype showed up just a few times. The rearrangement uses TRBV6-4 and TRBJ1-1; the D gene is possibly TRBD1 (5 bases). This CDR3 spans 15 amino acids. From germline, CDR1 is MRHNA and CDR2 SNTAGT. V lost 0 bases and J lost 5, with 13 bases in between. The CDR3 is CASSDSGDVGTEAFF. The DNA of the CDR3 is TGTGCCAGCAGTGACTCGGGGGATGTGGGAACTGAAGCTTTCTTT.

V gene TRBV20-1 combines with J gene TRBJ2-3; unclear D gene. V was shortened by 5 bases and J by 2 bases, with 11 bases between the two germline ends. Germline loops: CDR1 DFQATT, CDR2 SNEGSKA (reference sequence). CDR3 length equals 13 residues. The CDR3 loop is CSAPLPDTDTQYF. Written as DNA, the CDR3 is TGCAGTGCTCCCCTCCCGGACACAGATACGCAGTATTTT.

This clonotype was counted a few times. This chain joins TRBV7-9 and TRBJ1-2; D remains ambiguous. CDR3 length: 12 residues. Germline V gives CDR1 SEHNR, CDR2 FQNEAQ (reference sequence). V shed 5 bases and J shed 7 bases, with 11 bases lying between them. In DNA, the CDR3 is TGTGCCAGCAGCAACCTGATCGGTGGCTACACCTTC. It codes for CASSNLIGGYTF. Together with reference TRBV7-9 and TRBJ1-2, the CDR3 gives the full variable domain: DTGVSQNPRHKITKRGQNVTFRCDPISEHNRLYWYRQTLGQGPEFLTYFQNEAQLEKSRLLSDRFSAERPKGSFSTLEIQRTEQGDSAMYLCASSNLIGGYTFGSGTRLTVV.

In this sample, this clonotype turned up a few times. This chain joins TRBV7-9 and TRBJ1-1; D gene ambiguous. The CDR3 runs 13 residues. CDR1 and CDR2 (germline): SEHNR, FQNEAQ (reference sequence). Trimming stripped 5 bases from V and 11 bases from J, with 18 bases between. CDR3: CASSPPGMDGAFF. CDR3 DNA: TGTGCCAGCAGCCCCCCGGGCATGGATGGGGCTTTCTTT.

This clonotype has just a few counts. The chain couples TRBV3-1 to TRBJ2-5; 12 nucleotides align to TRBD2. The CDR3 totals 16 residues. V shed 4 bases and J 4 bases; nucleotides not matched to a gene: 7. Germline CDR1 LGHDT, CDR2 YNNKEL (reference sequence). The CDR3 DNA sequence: TGTGCCAGCAGCCTACCCGGACTAGCGGGGCGAGAGACCCAGTACTTC. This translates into CASSLPGLAGRETQYF.

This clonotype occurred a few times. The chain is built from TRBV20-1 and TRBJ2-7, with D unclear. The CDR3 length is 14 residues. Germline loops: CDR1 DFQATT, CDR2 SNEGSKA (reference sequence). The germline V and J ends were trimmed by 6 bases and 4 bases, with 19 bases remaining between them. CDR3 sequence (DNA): TGCAGTGCGGATCATGGGGATTTAGGGTACGAGCAGTACTTC. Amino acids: CSADHGDLGYEQYF.

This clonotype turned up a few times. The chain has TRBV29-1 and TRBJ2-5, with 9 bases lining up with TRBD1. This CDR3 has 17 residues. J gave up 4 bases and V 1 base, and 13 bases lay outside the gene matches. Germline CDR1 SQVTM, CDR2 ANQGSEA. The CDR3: CSVEGPLGQGVGETQYF. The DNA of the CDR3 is TGCAGCGTTGAAGGTCCTTTGGGACAGGGCGTGGGAGAGACCCAGTACTTC.